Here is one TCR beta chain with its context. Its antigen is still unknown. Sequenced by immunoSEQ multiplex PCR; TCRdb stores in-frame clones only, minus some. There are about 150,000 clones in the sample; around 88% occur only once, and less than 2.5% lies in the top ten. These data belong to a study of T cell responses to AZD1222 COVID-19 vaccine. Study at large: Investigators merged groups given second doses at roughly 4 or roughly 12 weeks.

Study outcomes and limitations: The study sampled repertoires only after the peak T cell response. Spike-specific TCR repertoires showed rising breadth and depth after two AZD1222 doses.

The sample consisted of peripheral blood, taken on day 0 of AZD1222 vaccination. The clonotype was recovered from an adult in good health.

The CDR3 is CASSYRFGEQPQHF. As DNA, the CDR3 is TGTGCCAGCAGTTACCGGTTCGGTGAGCAGCCCCAGCATTTT. The V and J genes are TRBV6-5 and TRBJ1-5; D gene ambiguous. The CDR3 contains 14 residues. With 2 bases removed from V and 7 bases from J, the gap between germline ends came to 12 bases. Germline CDR1 reads MNHEY; CDR2 reads SVGAGI.